This T cell receptor beta chain comes out of a study of Ad26.COV2.S vaccination and SARS-CoV-2 variants. Only in-frame clones appear in the TCRdb table, and some are missing; sequencing was by immunoSEQ multiplex PCR. The sample has about 450,000 clones, nearly 90% seen once. Treatment described: some 19 received Ad26.COV2.S at low or high dose, single or two shots; about 5 received placebo; per-sample allocation not given. Collection of the samples took place on day 63 after the first injection of vaccine or placebo. This person who donated was an adult of 18-55 years in Boston. Looked up from germline, CDR1 is MNHEY and CDR2 is SVGAGI. V dropped 6 bases and J dropped 6; count of bases not matched to a gene: 7. This CDR3 region has 15 residues. General observations from the study: An underestimation of total T cell responses may have resulted from the TCR breadth and depth analyses.

As to this clone: Antigen: not known.

The chain recombines TRBV6-5 with TRBJ2-2; 10 bases match TRBD2. The clonotype was recovered from a person between 18 and 60 years old who received the Ad26.COV2.S COVID-19 vaccine or a placebo. The sample in question was peripheral blood, obtained in a trial of Ad26.COV2.S vaccine versus placebo. CDR3 residues: CASSNVLAGAGELFF. CDR3 DNA sequence: TGTGCCAGCAGCAACGTCCTAGCGGGGGCCGGGGAGCTGTTTTTT.